This TCR beta chain was documented in a study of T cells in Graves' hyperthyroidism and ophthalmopathy. Amplified TCR beta CDR3 regions came from RNA transcripts. With the HTBI primer set, the TCR CDR3 went through a first round of RT-PCR. TCRdb analysed the multiplex PCR reads with MiXCR anew, one entry per CDR3 protein. The data contain a few hundred thousand distinct CDR3 sequences, 14% to 15% of them singletons. The table lists this clonotype with many counts. This receptor was obtained from a woman aged 25 to 39 with Graves' hyperthyroidism. The specimen sequenced was blood.

The CDR3: CASCGTRDQPQHF. The CDR3 region has the DNA TGCGCCAGCTGCGGGACAAGAGATCAGCCCCAGCATTTT. The genes are TRBV10-2 and TRBJ1-5, with TRBD1 as a possible D gene (6 bases). V lost 8 bases to trimming and J lost 5 bases, with 13 bases between them. The V gene's germline CDR1 is WSHSY and CDR2 SAAADI. The CDR3 loop spans 13 amino acids.